The next 23 T cell receptor beta chains were all read from a single sample in a study of CD8+ T cells in alopecia areata. Sequencing used cDNA as its template, made by extracting RNA and reverse transcribing it. Profiled with immunoSEQ multiplex PCR; TCRdb holds only in-frame clones, not every one. The data show about 110,000 clones, around 53% seen once. The treatment denotes: oral pan-JAK inhibitor, 5-10 mg twice daily. The starting material was CD8+ T cells sorted from blood, obtained at week 24, from a patient treated with tofacitinib. These receptors originate from a human donor with alopecia areata.

This chain uses TRBV11-2 with TRBJ1-1; tentatively, D is TRBD1 (5 bases). V dropped 5 bases and J dropped 3 bases, with 19 bases sitting between them. The CDR3 is 16 residues long. Germline V gene sequence: CDR1 SGHAT, CDR2 FQNNGV. The CDR3 is CASSQPGRRVDTEAFF. CDR3 in DNA: TGTGCCAGCAGCCAGCCGGGGCGCAGGGTGGACACTGAAGCTTTCTTT.

This clone was observed many times. The chain couples TRBV7-9 to TRBJ2-1, with D perhaps matching TRBD1 (5 bases). V gave up 1 base and J gave up 7 bases, with 14 bases separating them. The CDR3 sequence is 15 residues long. In germline, CDR1 is SEHNR, CDR2 FQNEAQ (reference sequence). The CDR3, as DNA: TGTGCCAGCAGCTTAGATGTTGTGGGGCGTAATGAGCAGTTCTTC. As protein: CASSLDVVGRNEQFF. The full variable domain, its missing parts supplied by reference TRBV7-9 and TRBJ2-1, is DTGVSQNPRHKITKRGQNVTFRCDPISEHNRLYWYRQTLGQGPEFLTYFQNEAQLEKSRLLSDRFSAERPKGSFSTLEIQRTEQGDSAMYLCASSLDVVGRNEQFFGPGTRLTVL.

The rearrangement links TRBV7-9 to TRBJ1-1; tentatively, D is TRBD1 (5 bases). CDR3 length: 14 amino acids. The V and J ends lost 1 base and 4 bases respectively, with 10 bases between them. The germline V gene encodes CDR1 SEHNR and CDR2 FQNEAQ (reference sequence). The CDR3 nucleotides read TGTGCCAGCAGCTTAGAAAAGGGGCGCACTGAAGCTTTCTTT. Translated: CASSLEKGRTEAFF.

V usage is TRBV30 and J usage is TRBJ1-3; D is possibly TRBD1 (5 bases). Trimming removed 4 bases at V and 2 bases at J, with 9 bases between. The CDR3 is made up of 13 amino acids. Germline V gene lookup returns CDR1 GTSNPN and CDR2 SVGIG (reference sequence). This CDR3 reads CAWIVGPGNTIYF. The CDR3 DNA sequence: TGTGCCTGGATCGTGGGACCTGGAAACACCATATATTTT.

This clone has a handful of counts. V and J are TRBV29-1 and TRBJ2-7; D is undetermined. The CDR3 extends over 13 amino acids. Germline-derived CDR1 and CDR2 are SQVTM and ANQGSEA. Trimming shortened V by 6 bases and J by 1 base, and 13 bases separated the two germline ends. CDR3 amino acids: CSVQEDGSYEQYF. DNA for the CDR3: TGCAGCGTACAAGAGGACGGATCCTACGAGCAGTACTTC.

The V gene is TRBV7-2, the J gene TRBJ2-7; 8 nucleotides align to TRBD1. This CDR3 region has 15 residues. V lost 4 bases to trimming and J lost 7 bases; unmatched junction nucleotides: 12. Germline V gene lookup returns CDR1 SGHTA and CDR2 FQGNSA. CDR3 residues: CASSSEARQGAEQYF. The CDR3 coding sequence is TGTGCCAGCAGCTCTGAAGCGCGGCAGGGGGCTGAGCAGTACTTC.

This rearrangement joins TRBV6-4 to TRBJ2-6; 10 bases align to TRBD2. After removal of 6 bases from V and 4 bases from J, the junction contained 9 bases not matched to a gene. Germline V gives CDR1 MRHNA, CDR2 SNTAGT. The CDR3 covers 17 residues. As DNA, the CDR3 is TGTGCCAGCAGCCTCCTGCTAGCGGGGGAAGGGGCCAACGTCCTGACTTTC. It is translated as CASSLLLAGEGANVLTF.

This clone was detected only a few times. The CDR3 here is CASSITGYSYEQYF. CDR3 sequence (DNA): TGTGCCAGTAGTATTACGGGGTACTCCTACGAGCAGTACTTC. The chain recombines TRBV19 with TRBJ2-7, with D possibly matching TRBD2 (5 bases). CDR1 and CDR2 from the germline V gene are LNHDA and SQIVND (reference sequence). V lost 3 bases, J lost 0 bases, and 9 bases lay in between. This CDR3 region has 14 residues.

This clone was counted a single time. The chain links TRBV5-4 to TRBJ2-7, with a possible D match to TRBD2 (6 bases). The CDR3 covers 14 residues. Trimming cost V 1 base and J 1 base, with 9 bases left between them. Germline V CDR1 and CDR2: SGHNT, YYREEE (reference sequence). The CDR3 loop is CASSLRDSSYEQYF. In nucleotides, the CDR3 is TGTGCCAGCAGCTTGAGGGACTCTTCCTACGAGCAGTACTTC.

The chain uses TRBV13 and TRBJ1-2; 7 bases map to TRBD1. The germline V gene has CDR1 PRHDT and CDR2 FYEKMQ (reference sequence). The CDR3 has 17 amino acids. V trimming: 7 bases; J trimming: 4 bases; junction bases outside the gene matches: 18. The CDR3, as DNA: TGTGCCAGCAAGCCGGAGGGGACAGCTGTTAATCGCTATGGCTACACCTTC. Translated, it gives CASKPEGTAVNRYGYTF.

The chain combines TRBV7-9 with TRBJ2-3; tentatively, D is TRBD1 (6 bases). V shed 5 bases and J shed 3 bases, with 24 bases lying between them. CDR1 is SEHNR and CDR2 is FQNEAQ in the germline V gene (reference sequence). The CDR3 length is 18 residues. The CDR3 sequence: CASSQGRDINLWTDTQYF. CDR3 in DNA: TGTGCCAGCAGCCAGGGCCGGGACATCAATCTTTGGACAGATACGCAGTATTTT.

This clone was recorded a few times. The rearrangement links TRBV7-6 to TRBJ2-3, with TRBD2 identical over 8 bases. V lost 6 bases to trimming and J lost 0 bases; unmatched junction nucleotides: 8. The V gene's germline CDR1 is SGHVS and CDR2 FNYEAQ. The CDR3 is made up of 16 amino acids. In DNA form, the CDR3 reads TGTGCCAGCAGTCAGCGGGGGCCTACTAGCACAGATACGCAGTATTTT. Its translation: CASSQRGPTSTDTQYF.

This chain links TRBV5-6 with TRBJ2-1; D is perhaps TRBD1 (7 bases). The V gene lost 2 bases and the J gene lost 3 bases, with 9 bases spanning the gap. The V gene's germline CDR1 is SGHDT and CDR2 YYEEEE. CDR3 length: 14 residues. The CDR3 DNA is TGTGCCAGCAGCTTCCAGGGGGGCTACAATGAGCAGTTCTTC. Translating gives CASSFQGGYNEQFF.

This clone was seen only a few times. The chain recombines TRBV5-6 with TRBJ2-7; D unclear. Germline CDR1 is SGHDT and CDR2 is YYEEEE. Trimming removed 0 bases from V and 3 bases from J, with 7 bases in between. The CDR3 totals 13 residues. CDR3 in DNA: TGTGCCAGCAGCTTGGGTCCAGACTACGAGCAGTACTTC. Protein product: CASSLGPDYEQYF.

This chain uses TRBV6-5 with TRBJ1-2; D is unclear. V gave up 1 base and J gave up 5 bases, with 14 bases separating them. The CDR3 extends over 15 amino acids. The germline CDR1 and CDR2 sequences are MNHEY and SVGAGI. CDR3: CASSYLDGGAYGYTF. The CDR3 DNA follows: TGTGCCAGCAGTTACTTAGATGGAGGCGCATATGGCTACACCTTC.

Only a few counts were recorded for this clone. The CDR3 protein is CASSLSGGRKFF. The CDR3 nucleotides read TGTGCCAGCAGCTTAAGCGGGGGGCGTAAGTTCTTC. This chain joins TRBV11-3 and TRBJ2-1; 9 positions agree with TRBD2. Germline loops: CDR1 SGHNT, CDR2 YENEEA. The CDR3 spans 12 residues. Unmatched junction bases numbered 4, after V lost 2 bases and J lost 14 bases.

The chain has TRBV13 and TRBJ1-2; D is undetermined. Germline assignment: CDR1 PRHDT and CDR2 FYEKMQ (reference sequence). The V and J ends lost 1 base and 4 bases respectively, with 10 bases between them. The CDR3 extends over 14 amino acids. The CDR3 region has the DNA TGTGCCAGCAGCTTAGAGGGCTCAGGCTATGGCTACACCTTC. Its translation is CASSLEGSGYGYTF. The entire variable domain, with the rest obtained from reference TRBV13 and TRBJ1-2, is as follows: AAGVIQSPRHLIKEKRETATLKCYPIPRHDTVYWYQQGPGQDPQFLISFYEKMQSDKGSIPDRFSAQQFSDYHSELNMSSLELGDSALYFCASSLEGSGYGYTFGSGTRLTVV.

The chain joins TRBV27 to TRBJ1-6, with TRBD1 matching 7 bases. CDR1 and CDR2 from the germline V gene are MNHEY and SMNVEV (reference sequence). V shed 0 bases and J 6 bases; nucleotides not matched to a gene: 8. This CDR3 spans 17 amino acids. CDR3: CASSLSRPGGPNSPLHF. CDR3 bases: TGTGCCAGCAGTTTATCGAGGCCAGGGGGACCTAATTCACCCCTCCACTTT.

This clone was observed a single time. V is TRBV6-1 and J is TRBJ1-2, with D possibly being TRBD1 (6 bases). CDR1 MNHNS and CDR2 SASEGT come from the germline V gene. With 0 bases removed from V and 3 bases from J, the gap between germline ends came to 11 bases. The CDR3 has 15 residues. This chain's CDR3 is CASSEAVPGDYGYTF. Here the CDR3 DNA reads TGTGCCAGCAGTGAAGCGGTCCCAGGGGACTATGGCTACACCTTC.

The V call is TRBV5-1, the J call TRBJ2-2; TRBD2 aligns across 7 bases. The CDR3 has 13 amino acids. J was trimmed by 5 bases and V by 3 bases; bases with no gene match: 1. Germline V gene data show CDR1 as SGHRS and CDR2 as YFSETQ. CDR3: CASSWTRTGELFF. For the CDR3, the DNA is TGCGCCAGCAGCTGGACTAGGACCGGGGAGCTGTTTTTT.

CDR3 in amino acids: CASSLSFPDTQYF. The CDR3 coding sequence is TGTGCCAGCAGTTTATCTTTCCCAGATACGCAGTATTTT. The V gene is TRBV27, the J gene TRBJ2-3; D remains ambiguous. The V gene lost 0 bases and the J gene lost 4 bases, with 5 bases spanning the gap. The germline V gene has CDR1 MNHEY and CDR2 SMNVEV (reference sequence). The CDR3 runs to 13 residues.

This clone occurred a few times. The gene calls are TRBV29-1 and TRBJ2-3; 9 nucleotides line up with TRBD2. Unmatched junction bases numbered 16, after V lost 7 bases and J lost 2 bases. Germline CDR1 is SQVTM and CDR2 is ANQGSEA. This CDR3 comprises 17 residues. The CDR3 sequence is CSAPSSASGEFTDTQYF. The CDR3 coding sequence is TGCAGCGCTCCCTCCTCGGCTAGCGGGGAGTTCACAGATACGCAGTATTTT.

This clone has only a few counts. V gene TRBV5-1 combines with J gene TRBJ1-1, with D tentatively TRBD1 (6 bases). This CDR3 region has 13 residues. Trimming took 5 bases from V and 3 from J, leaving 11 bases between them. In germline, CDR1 is SGHRS, CDR2 YFSETQ. The CDR3 DNA sequence: TGCGCCAGCAGGATTCAGGGGTACACTGAAGCTTTCTTT. Encoded protein: CASRIQGYTEAFF.